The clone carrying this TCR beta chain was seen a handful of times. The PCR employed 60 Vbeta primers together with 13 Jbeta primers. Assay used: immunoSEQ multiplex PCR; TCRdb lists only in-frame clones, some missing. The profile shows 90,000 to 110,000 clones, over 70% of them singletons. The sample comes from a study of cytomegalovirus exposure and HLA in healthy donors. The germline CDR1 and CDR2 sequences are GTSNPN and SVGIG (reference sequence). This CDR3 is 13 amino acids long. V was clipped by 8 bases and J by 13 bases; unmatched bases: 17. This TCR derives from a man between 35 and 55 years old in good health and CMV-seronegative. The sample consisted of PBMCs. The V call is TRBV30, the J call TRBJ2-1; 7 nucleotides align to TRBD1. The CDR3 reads CAGGQRVHSPQFF. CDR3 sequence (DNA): TGTGCCGGGGGACAGAGAGTCCACTCCCCCCAGTTCTTC. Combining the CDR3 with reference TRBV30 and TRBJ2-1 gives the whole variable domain SQTIHQWPATLVQPVGSPLSLECTVEGTSNPNLYWYRQAAGRGLQLLFYSVGIGQISSEVPQNLSASRPQDRQFILSSKKLLLSDSGFYLCAGGQRVHSPQFFGPGTRLTVL.